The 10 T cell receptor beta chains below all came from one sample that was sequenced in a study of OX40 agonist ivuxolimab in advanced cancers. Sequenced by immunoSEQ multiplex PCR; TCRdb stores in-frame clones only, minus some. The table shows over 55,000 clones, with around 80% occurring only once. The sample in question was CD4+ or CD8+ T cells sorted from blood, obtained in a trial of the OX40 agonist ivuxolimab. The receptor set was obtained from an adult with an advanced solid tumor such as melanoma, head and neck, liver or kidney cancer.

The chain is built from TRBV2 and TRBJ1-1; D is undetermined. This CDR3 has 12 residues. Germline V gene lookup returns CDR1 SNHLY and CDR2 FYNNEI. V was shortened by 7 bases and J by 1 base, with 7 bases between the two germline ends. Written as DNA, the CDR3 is TGTGCCAGCATCCGGCAGAACACTGAAGCTTTCTTT. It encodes CASIRQNTEAFF.

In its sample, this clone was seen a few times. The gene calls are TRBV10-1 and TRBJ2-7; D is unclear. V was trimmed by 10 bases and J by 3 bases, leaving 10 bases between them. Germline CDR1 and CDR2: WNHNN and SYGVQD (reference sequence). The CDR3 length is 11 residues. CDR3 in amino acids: CATTVNYEQYF. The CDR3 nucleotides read TGCGCCACTACAGTAAACTACGAGCAGTACTTC.

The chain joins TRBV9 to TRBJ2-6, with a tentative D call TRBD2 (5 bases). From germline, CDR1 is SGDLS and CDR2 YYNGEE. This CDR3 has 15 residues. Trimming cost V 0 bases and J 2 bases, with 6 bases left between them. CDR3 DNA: TGTGCCAGCAGCGTAGGGGGAGCTGGGGCCAACGTCCTGACTTTC. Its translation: CASSVGGAGANVLTF.

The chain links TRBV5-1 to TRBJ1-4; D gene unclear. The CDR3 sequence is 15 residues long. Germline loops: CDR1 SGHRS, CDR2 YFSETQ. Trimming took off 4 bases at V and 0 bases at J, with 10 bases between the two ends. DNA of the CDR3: TGCGCCAGCAGCCTGTCCAGCGCAACTAATGAAAAACTGTTTTTT. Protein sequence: CASSLSSATNEKLFF.

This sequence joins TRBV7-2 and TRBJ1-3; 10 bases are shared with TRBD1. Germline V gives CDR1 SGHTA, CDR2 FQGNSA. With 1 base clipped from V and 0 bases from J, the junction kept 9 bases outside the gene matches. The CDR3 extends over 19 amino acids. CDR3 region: CASSLVATGGHVSGNTIYF. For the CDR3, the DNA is TGTGCCAGCAGCTTAGTCGCGACAGGGGGCCACGTCTCTGGAAACACCATATATTTT. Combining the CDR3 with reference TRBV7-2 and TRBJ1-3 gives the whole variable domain GAGVSQSPSNKVTEKGKDVELRCDPISGHTALYWYRQSLGQGLEFLIYFQGNSAPDKSGLPSDRFSAERTGGSVSTLTIQRTQQEDSAVYLCASSLVATGGHVSGNTIYFGEGSWLTVV.

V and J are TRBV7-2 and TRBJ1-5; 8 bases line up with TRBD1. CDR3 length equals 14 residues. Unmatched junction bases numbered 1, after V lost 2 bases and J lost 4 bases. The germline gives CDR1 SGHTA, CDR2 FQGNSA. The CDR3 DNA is TGTGCCAGCAGCTTATGGGACAGGAATCAGCCCCAGCATTTT. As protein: CASSLWDRNQPQHF.

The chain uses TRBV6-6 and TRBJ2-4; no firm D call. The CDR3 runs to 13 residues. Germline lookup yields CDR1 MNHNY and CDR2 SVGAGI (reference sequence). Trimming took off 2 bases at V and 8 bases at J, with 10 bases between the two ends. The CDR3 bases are TGTGCCAGCAGTTACCTGCATCAGGACATTCAGTACTTC. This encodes CASSYLHQDIQYF.

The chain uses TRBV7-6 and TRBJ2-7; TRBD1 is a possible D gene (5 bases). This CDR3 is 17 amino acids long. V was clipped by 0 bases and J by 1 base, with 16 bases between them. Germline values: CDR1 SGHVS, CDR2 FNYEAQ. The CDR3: CASSLAPTGSSSYEQYF. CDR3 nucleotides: TGTGCCAGCAGCTTAGCGCCCACAGGATCCAGTTCCTACGAGCAGTACTTC.

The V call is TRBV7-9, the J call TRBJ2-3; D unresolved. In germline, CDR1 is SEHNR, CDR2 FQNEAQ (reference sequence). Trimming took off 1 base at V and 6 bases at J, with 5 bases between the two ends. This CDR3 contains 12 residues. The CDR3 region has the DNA TGTGCCAGCAGCTTAGTGGGCGATACGCAGTATTTT. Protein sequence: CASSLVGDTQYF.

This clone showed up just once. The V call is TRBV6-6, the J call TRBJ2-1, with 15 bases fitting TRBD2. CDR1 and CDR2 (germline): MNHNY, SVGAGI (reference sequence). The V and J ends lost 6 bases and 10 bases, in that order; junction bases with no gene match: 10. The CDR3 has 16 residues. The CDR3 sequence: CASSSGTSGRPVEQFF. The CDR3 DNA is TGTGCCAGCAGCTCCGGGACTAGCGGGAGGCCAGTAGAGCAGTTCTTC.